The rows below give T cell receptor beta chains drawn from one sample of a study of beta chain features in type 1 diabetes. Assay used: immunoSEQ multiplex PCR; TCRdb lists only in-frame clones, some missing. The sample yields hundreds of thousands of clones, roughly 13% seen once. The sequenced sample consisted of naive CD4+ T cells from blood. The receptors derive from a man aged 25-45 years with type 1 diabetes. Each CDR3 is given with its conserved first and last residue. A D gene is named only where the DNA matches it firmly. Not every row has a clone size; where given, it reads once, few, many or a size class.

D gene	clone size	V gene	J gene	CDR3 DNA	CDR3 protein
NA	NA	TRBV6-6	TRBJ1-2	TGTGCCAGCAGTTTCGCAGGGGAGCAAGGCTACACCTTC	CASSFAGEQGYTF
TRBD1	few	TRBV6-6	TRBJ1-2	TGTGCCAGCAGTTACACCGGGACAGACTATGGCTACACCTTC	CASSYTGTDYGYTF
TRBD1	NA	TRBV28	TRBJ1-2	TGTGCCAGCAGTTCCTCCGGGAGCGGGACAGGCCCCTATGGCTACACCTTC	CASSSSGSGTGPYGYTF
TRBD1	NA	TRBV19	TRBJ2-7	TGTGCCAGTAGAAGTCAACAGGGGGTTACCTACGAGCAGTACTTC	CASRSQQGVTYEQYF
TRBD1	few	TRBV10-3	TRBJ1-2	TGTGCCATCAGTGACCAGACAGGGGCGAGGAGCTATGGCTACACCTTC	CAISDQTGARSYGYTF
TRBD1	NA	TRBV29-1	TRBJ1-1	TGCAGCGTTGAAATTCCTCTCCCACAGGGGGCGGGAAGCTGGATGAACACTGAAGCTTTCTTT	CSVEIPLPQGAGSWMNTEAFF
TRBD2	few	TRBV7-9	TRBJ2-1	TGTGCCAGCAGCTCTCCGGGCGAGCGGGATGTCTCCTACAATGAGCAGTTCTTC	CASSSPGERDVSYNEQFF
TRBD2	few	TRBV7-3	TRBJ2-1	TGTGCCAGCAGCCAAACGGGGGGAAGCTCCTACAATGAGCAGTTCTTC	CASSQTGGSSYNEQFF
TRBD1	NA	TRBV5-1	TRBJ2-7	TGCGCCAGCAGCTACGGACAGGGGGACGAGCAGTACTTC	CASSYGQGDEQYF
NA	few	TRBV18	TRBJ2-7	TGTGCCAGCTCACCATCAGGCGTCGAGCAGTACTTC	CASSPSGVEQYF
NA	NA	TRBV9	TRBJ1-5	TGTGCCAGCAGCGCACGGGGAGATCAGCCCCAGCATTTT	CASSARGDQPQHF
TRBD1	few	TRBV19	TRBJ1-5	TGTGCCAGTAGGGACAGGGGTAATCAGCCCCAGCATTTT	CASRDRGNQPQHF
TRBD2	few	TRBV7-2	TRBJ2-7	TGTGCCAGCAGCTCGAGGACTAGCGGAACCTACGAGCAGTACTTC	CASSSRTSGTYEQYF
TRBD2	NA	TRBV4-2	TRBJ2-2	TGTGCCAGCAGCCAACGCGGGACTATTCTTAACACCGGGGAGCTGTTTTTT	CASSQRGTILNTGELFF
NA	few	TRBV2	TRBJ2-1	TGTGCCAGCAGTGAATCTAGCTCGTCGCTTCGGGGGCAGTTCTTC	CASSESSSSLRGQFF
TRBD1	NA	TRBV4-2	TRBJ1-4	TGTGCCAGCAGCCAAGGGTGGGACAGAGATAATGAAAAACTGTTTTTT	CASSQGWDRDNEKLFF
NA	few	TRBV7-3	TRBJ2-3	TGTGCCAGCAGTCCGACTAGGACGGGCACAGATACGCAGTATTTT	CASSPTRTGTDTQYF
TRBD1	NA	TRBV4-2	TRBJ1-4	TGTGCCAGCAGCCAACAACAGGGGGCTAATGAAAAACTGTTTTTT	CASSQQQGANEKLFF
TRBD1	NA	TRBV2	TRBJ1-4	TGTGCCAGCAGCCTGGGACAGGGTGGTGAAAAACTGTTTTTT	CASSLGQGGEKLFF